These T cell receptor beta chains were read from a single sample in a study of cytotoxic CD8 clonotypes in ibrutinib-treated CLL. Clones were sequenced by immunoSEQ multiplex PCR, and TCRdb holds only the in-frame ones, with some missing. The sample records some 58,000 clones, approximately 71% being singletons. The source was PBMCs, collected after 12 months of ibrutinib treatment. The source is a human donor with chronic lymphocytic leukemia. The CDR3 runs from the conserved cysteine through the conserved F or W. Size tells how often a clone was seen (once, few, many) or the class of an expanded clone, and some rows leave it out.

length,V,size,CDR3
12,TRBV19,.,CASSSYIGELFF
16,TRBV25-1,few,CASSDRGTSGAYEQYF
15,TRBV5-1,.,CASSRSLGGGETQYF
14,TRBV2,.,CASSDWTVNYGYTF
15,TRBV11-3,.,CASSVRQAITDTQYF
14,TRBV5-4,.,CASSMKEGYNEQFF
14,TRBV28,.,CASSLRLSSYEQYF
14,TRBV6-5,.,CASSLGGQGTEAFF
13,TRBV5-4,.,CASSLGPQREQYF
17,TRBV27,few,CASSFSGTGTGPIEQYF
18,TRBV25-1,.,CASNPGLAEPKNTGELFF
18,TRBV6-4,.,CASRQGWVSGNYSYEQYF
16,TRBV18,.,CASSPPQGRGTDTQYF
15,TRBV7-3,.,CASSLFSGEGYEQYF
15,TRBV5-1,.,CASSLAGAQGEKLFF
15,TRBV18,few,CASSLQPPGTGELFF
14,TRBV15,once,CATSRDGHSKGYTF
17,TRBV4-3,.,CASSQDLLTRSRETQYF
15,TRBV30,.,CAWTGLAGNRYEQYF
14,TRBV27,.,CASSKLAGTGELFF
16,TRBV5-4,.,CASTLRGLSSYNEQFF
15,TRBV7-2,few,CASSLESGSFYEQYF
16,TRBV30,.,CAWSTTGQGVPGELFF
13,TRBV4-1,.,CASSQEDGAEAFF
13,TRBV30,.,CAWSRDLNTEAFF
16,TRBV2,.,CASRGAGLARAGELFF
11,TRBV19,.,CASSYTGTSPF
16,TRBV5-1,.,CASFHYGGLAKNIQYF